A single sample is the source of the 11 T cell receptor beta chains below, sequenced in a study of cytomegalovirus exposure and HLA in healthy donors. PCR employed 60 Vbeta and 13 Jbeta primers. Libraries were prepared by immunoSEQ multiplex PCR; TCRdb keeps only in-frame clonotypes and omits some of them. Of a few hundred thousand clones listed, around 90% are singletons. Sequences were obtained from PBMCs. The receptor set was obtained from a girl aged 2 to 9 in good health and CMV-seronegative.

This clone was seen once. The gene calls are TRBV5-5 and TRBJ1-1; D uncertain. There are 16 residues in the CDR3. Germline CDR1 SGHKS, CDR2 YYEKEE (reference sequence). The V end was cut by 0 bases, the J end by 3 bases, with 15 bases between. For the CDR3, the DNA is TGTGCCAGCAGCTTGGATGTAAGAGGTTGGGACACTGAAGCTTTCTTT. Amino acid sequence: CASSLDVRGWDTEAFF.

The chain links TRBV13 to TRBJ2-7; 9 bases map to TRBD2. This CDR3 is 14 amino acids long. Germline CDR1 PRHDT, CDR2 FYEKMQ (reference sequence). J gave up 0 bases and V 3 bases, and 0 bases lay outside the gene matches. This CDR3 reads CASSLTSGSYEQYF. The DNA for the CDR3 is TGTGCCAGCAGCTTGACTAGCGGCTCCTACGAGCAGTACTTC.

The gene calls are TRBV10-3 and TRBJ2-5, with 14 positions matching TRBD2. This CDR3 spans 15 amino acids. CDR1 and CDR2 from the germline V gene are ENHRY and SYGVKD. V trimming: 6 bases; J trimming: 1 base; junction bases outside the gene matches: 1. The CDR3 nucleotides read TGTGCCATCAGGGGGACTAGCGGGAGCCAAGAGACCCAGTACTTC. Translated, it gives CAIRGTSGSQETQYF.

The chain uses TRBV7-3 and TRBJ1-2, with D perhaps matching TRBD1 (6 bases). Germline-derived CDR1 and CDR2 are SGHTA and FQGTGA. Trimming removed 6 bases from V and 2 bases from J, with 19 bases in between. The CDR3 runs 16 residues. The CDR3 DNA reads TGTGCCAGCAGTCTCACTGGGGGGGCGGGGAACTATGGCTACACCTTC. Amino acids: CASSLTGGAGNYGYTF.

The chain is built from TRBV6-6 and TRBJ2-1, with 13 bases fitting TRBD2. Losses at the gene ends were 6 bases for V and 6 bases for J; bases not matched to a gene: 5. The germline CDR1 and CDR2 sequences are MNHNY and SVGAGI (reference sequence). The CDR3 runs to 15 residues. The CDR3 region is CASSMGLAGSNEQFF. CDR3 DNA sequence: TGTGCCAGCAGCATGGGACTAGCGGGAAGCAATGAGCAGTTCTTC.

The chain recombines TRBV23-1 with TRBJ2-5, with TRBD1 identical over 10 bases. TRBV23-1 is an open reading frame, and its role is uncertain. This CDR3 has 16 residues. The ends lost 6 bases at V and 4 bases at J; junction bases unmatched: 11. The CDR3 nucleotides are TGCGCCAGCAGAACGCCAGACAGGGGGCTACGAGAGACCCAGTACTTC. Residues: CASRTPDRGLRETQYF.

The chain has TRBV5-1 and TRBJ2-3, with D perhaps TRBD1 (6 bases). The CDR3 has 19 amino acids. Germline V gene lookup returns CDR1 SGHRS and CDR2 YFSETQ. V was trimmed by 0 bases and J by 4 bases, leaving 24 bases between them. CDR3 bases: TGCGCCAGCAGCTTGGGCAGAGGACAGCCTCTCAGGTTATCAGATACGCAGTATTTT. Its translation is CASSLGRGQPLRLSDTQYF.

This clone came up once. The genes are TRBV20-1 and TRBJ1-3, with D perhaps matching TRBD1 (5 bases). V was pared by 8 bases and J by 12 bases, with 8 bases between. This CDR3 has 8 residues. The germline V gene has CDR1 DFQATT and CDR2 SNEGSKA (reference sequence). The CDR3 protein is CSPDSIYF. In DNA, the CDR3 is TGCAGTCCAGACAGCATATATTTT.

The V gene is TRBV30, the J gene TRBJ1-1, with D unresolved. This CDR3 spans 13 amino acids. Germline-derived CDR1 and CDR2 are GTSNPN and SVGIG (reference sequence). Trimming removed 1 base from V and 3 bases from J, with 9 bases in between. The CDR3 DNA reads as TGTGCCTGGAGTGCCTACTTGCACACTGAAGCTTTCTTT. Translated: CAWSAYLHTEAFF.

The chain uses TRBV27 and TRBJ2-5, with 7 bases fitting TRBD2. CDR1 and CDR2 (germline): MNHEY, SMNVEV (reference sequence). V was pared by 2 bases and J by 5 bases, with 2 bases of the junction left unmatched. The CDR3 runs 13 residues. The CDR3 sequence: CASSLAGGETQYF. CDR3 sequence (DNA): TGTGCCAGCAGTTTAGCCGGGGGGGAGACCCAGTACTTC.

The CDR3 loop is CASRQTGTAMNTEAFF. DNA for the CDR3: TGTGCCAGCAGGCAAACCGGGACAGCCATGAACACTGAAGCTTTCTTT. This chain uses TRBV28 with TRBJ1-1; 7 bases match TRBD1. Germline-derived CDR1 and CDR2 are MDHEN and SYDVKM. The J segment lost 0 bases and the V segment lost 6 bases, leaving 10 bases of the junction unmatched. The CDR3 runs to 16 residues.